This T cell receptor (beta chain) was identified during a study of OX40 agonist ivuxolimab in advanced cancers. Study overall: Among those enrolled, mean age was around 60 years (range about 23 to 79) and approximately 83% were male. Partial response was recorded in three patients: one hepatocellular carcinoma and two cutaneous melanoma cases.

Concerning this clone itself: Its target is unknown.

Trimming removed 0 bases at V and 1 base at J, with 16 bases between. Germline loops: CDR1 SGHNT, CDR2 YYREEE (reference sequence). This CDR3 has 17 amino acids. Profiling relied on immunoSEQ multiplex PCR, and the TCRdb table lists in-frame clones only, not all of them. The sample shows approximately 68,000 clones, around 87% of them seen only once. General study findings and limits: In a subset of nonresponders, normalized T-cell clonal expansion was also low. On average, a greater number of expanded clones characterised CD8+ T cells relative to CD4+.

Specimen: CD4+ or CD8+ T cells sorted from blood, collected in a trial of the OX40 agonist ivuxolimab. The clonotype comes from an adult with an advanced solid tumor such as melanoma, head and neck, liver or kidney cancer. The chain recombines TRBV5-4 with TRBJ2-5; unclear D gene. The CDR3 nucleotides are TGTGCCAGCAGCTTGGCCGGAGTTGTGGGCGCCCAAGAGACCCAGTACTTC. Encoded protein: CASSLAGVVGAQETQYF.